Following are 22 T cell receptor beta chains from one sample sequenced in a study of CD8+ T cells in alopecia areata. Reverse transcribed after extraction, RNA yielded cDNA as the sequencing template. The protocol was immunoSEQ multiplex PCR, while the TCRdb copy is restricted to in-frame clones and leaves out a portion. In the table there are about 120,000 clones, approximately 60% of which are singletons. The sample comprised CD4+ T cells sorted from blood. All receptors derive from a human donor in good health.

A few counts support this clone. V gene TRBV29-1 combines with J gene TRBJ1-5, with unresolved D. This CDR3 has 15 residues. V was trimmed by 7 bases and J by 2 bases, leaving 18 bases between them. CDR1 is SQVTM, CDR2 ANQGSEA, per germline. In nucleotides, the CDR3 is TGCAGCGCAGGAACCGGGTTGAGCGGCAATCAGCCCCAGCATTTT. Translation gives CSAGTGLSGNQPQHF.

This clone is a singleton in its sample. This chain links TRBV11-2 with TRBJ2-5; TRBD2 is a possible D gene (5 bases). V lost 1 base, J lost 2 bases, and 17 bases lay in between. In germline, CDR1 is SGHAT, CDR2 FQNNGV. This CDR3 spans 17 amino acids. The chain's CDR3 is CASSLGTSKPEQETQYF. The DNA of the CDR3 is TGTGCCAGCAGCTTAGGGACTTCAAAACCCGAACAAGAGACCCAGTACTTC.

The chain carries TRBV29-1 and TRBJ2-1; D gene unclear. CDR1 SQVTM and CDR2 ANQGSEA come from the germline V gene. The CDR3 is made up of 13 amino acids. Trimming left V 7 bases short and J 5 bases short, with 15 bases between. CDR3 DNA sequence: TGCAGCGCTGTGGACCCGCCGAACAATGAGCAGTTCTTC. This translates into CSAVDPPNNEQFF.

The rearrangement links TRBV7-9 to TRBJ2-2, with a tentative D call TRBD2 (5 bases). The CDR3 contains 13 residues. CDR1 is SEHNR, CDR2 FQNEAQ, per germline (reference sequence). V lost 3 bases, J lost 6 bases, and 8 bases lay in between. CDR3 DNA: TGTGCCAGCAGCTTCGGAGGATCCGGGGAGCTGTTTTTT. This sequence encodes CASSFGGSGELFF.

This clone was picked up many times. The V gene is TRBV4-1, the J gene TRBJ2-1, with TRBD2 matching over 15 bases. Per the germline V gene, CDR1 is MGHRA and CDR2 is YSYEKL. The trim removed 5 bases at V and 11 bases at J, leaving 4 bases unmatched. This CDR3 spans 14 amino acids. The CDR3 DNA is TGCGCCAGCAGCTACGGACTAGCGGGGGGGCAGCAGTTCTTC. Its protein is CASSYGLAGGQQFF.

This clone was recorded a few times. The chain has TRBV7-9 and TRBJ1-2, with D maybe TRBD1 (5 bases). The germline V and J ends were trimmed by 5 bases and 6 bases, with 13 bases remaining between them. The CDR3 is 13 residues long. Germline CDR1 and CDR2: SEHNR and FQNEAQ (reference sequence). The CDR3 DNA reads TGTGCCAGCAGCGCCCTCTGGGGGAATGGCTACACCTTC. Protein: CASSALWGNGYTF.

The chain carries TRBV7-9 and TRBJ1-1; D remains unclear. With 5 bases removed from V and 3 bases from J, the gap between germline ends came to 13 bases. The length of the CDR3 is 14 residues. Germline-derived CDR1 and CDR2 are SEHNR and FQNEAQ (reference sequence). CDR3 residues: CASSLNTLDTEAFF. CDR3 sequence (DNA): TGTGCCAGCAGCCTGAACACGTTAGACACTGAAGCTTTCTTT.

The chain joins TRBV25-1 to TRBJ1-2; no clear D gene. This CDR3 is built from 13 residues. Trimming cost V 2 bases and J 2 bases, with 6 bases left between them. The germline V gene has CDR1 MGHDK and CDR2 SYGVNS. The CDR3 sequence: CASSEGWNYGYTF. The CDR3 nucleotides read TGTGCCAGCAGTGAAGGGTGGAACTATGGCTACACCTTC.

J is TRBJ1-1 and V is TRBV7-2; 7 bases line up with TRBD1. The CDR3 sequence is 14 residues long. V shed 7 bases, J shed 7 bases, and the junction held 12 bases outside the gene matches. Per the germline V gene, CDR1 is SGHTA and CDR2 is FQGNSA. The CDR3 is CASKARGTAIEAFF. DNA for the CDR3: TGTGCCAGCAAGGCTCGGGGGACAGCCATTGAAGCTTTCTTT.

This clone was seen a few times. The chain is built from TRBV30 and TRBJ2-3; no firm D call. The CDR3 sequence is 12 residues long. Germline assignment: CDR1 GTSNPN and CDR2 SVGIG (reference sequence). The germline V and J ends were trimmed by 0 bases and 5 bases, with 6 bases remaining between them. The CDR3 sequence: CAWSVGRDTQYF. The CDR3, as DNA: TGTGCCTGGAGTGTGGGTAGAGATACGCAGTATTTT.

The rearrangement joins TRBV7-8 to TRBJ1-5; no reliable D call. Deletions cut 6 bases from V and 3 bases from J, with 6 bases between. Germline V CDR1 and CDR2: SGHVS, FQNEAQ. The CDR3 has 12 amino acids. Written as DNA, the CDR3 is TGTGCCAGCAGTCATCTCAATCAGCCCCAGCATTTT. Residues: CASSHLNQPQHF.

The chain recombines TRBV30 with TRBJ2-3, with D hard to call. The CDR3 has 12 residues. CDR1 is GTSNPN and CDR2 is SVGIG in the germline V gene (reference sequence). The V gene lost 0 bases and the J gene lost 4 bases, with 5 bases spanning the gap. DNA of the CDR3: TGTGCCTGGAGTGTAGCCCCAGATACGCAGTATTTT. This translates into CAWSVAPDTQYF.

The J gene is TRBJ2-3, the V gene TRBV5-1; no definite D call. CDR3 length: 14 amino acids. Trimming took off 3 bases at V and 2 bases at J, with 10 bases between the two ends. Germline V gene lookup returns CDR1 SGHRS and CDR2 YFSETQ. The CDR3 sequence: CASSSARVTDTQYF. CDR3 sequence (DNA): TGCGCCAGCAGCTCCGCCAGAGTCACAGATACGCAGTATTTT.

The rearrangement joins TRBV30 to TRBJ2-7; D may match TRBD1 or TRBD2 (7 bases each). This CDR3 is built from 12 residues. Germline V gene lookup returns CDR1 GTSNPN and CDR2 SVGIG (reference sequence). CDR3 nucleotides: TGTGCTCGGGGGGACAGTCCCTCCGAGCAGTACTTC. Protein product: CARGDSPSEQYF.

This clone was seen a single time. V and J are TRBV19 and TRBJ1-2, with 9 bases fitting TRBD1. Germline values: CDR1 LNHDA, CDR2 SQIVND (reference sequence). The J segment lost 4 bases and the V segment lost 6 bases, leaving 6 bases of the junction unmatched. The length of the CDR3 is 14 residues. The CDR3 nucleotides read TGTGCCAGTAGCCCGACAGGGGGGAGCTATGGCTACACCTTC. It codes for CASSPTGGSYGYTF.

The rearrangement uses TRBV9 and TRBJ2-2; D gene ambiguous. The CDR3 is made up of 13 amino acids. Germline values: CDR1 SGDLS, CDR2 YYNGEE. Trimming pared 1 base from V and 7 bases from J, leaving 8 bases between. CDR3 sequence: CASSVRDGGELFF. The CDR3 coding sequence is TGTGCCAGCAGCGTAAGAGATGGCGGGGAGCTGTTTTTT.

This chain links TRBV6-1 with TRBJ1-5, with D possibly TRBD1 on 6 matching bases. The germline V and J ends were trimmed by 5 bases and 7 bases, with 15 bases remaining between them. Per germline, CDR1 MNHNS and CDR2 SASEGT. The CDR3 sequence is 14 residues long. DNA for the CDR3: TGTGCCAGCAGTCATGCAGGGGATGGACAGCCCCAGCATTTT. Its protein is CASSHAGDGQPQHF.

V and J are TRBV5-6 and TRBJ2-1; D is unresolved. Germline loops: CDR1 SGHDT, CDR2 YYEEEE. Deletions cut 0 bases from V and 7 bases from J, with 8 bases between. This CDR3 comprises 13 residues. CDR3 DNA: TGTGCCAGCAGCTTGGACTACCGTAATGAGCAGTTCTTC. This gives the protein CASSLDYRNEQFF.

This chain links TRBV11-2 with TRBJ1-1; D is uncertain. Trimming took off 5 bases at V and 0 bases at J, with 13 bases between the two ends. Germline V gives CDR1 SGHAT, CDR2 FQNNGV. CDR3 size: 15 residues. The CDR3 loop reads CASSGNGKMNTEAFF. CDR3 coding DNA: TGTGCCAGCAGCGGGAACGGGAAGATGAACACTGAAGCTTTCTTT.

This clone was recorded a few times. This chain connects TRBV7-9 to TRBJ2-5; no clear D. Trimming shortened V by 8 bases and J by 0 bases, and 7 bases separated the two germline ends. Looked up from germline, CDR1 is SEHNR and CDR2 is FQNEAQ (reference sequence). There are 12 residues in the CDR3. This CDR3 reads CASRTNQETQYF. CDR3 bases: TGTGCCAGCCGAACAAACCAAGAGACCCAGTACTTC.

CDR3 sequence (DNA): TGTGCCAGCAGCCCTAGCGGGGGGAACTACAATGAGCAGTTCTTC. Translated, it gives CASSPSGGNYNEQFF. The chain employs TRBV7-2 and TRBJ2-1, with 11 positions matching TRBD2. The V and J ends lost 5 bases and 3 bases, in that order; junction bases with no gene match: 3. This CDR3 is built from 15 residues. Per the germline V gene, CDR1 is SGHTA and CDR2 is FQGNSA.

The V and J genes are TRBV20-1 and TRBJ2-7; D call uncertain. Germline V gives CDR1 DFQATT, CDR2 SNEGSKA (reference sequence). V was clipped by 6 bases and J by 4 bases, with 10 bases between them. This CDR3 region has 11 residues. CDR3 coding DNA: TGCAGTGCGGAGACCGCGTACGAGCAGTACTTC. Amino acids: CSAETAYEQYF.